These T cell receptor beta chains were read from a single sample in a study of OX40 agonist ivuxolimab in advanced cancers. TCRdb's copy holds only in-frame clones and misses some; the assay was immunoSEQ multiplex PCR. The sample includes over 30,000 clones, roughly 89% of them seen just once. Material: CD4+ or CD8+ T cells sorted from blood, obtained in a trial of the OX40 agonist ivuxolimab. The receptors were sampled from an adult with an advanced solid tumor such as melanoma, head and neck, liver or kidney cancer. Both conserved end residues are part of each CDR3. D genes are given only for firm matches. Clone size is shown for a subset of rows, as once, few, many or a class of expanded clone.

TGTGCCAGCAGCGTAGAGGGGGGAGGCCCTCGAAGCGAGCAGTACTTC	CASSVEGGGPRSEQYF	.	TRBV9	TRBJ2-7	.
TGCGCCAGTATTCTGCTCCCCACCGGACGACAAGCCAAAAACATTCAGTACTTC	CASILLPTGRQAKNIQYF	.	TRBV10-1	TRBJ2-4	.
TGTGCCAGCAGCCGAGGGGGGCAGGGCTACGAGCAGTACTTC	CASSRGGQGYEQYF	.	TRBV7-9	TRBJ2-7	.
TGCAGTCCCCGCGGGAGGGGGGAGCAGTACTTC	CSPRGRGEQYF	TRBD2	TRBV20-1	TRBJ2-7	.
TGTGCCAGTACCCGGGGAGGACTAAAACGCTCCTACAATGAGCAGTTCTTC	CASTRGGLKRSYNEQFF	.	TRBV19	TRBJ2-1	.
TGTGCCATCAGCACCGGGACAGGGGGCAGGTCACCCCTCCACTTT	CAISTGTGGRSPLHF	TRBD1	TRBV10-3	TRBJ1-6	.
TGCGCCAGCAGTGAGTCGCCCCACGGCGACACTGAAGCTTTCTTT	CASSESPHGDTEAFF	.	TRBV10-1	TRBJ1-1	.
TGCAGCGTCGAGAAGAGGGGAGGGCCCCTCTACGAGCAGTACTTC	CSVEKRGGPLYEQYF	TRBD2	TRBV29-1	TRBJ2-7	.
TGTGCCAGCAGCTTCGGGGACAGGGTACTCAGTGAGCAGTTCTTC	CASSFGDRVLSEQFF	TRBD1	TRBV5-6	TRBJ2-1	.
TGTGCCAGCAGTGAAGCGCTGGGCTACACCTTC	CASSEALGYTF	.	TRBV6-1	TRBJ1-2	.
TGCGCCAGCAGCTTCGGCGACTACTTCTACAATGAGCAGTTCTTC	CASSFGDYFYNEQFF	.	TRBV5-1	TRBJ2-1	.
TGTGCCAGCAGCCAAGAAAGGGGCAGAAAAAATGAAAAACTGTTTTTT	CASSQERGRKNEKLFF	.	TRBV4-2	TRBJ1-4	.
TGTGCCAGCAGTTGGGACAGAATTAATGGCTACACCTTC	CASSWDRINGYTF	TRBD1	TRBV6-5	TRBJ1-2	.
TGTGCCAGCAGTTCCTTCTCCGGGACAGGGTCCTACGAGCAGTACTTC	CASSSFSGTGSYEQYF	TRBD1	TRBV27	TRBJ2-7	.
TGTGCCAGTAGTGGAATAGGGAAGGGCGGCAATCAGCCCCAGCATTTT	CASSGIGKGGNQPQHF	.	TRBV19	TRBJ1-5	.
TGTGCCAGCAGCCCCCCCCTCAGACTAGCGGGAGTTACCGGGGAGCTGTTTTTT	CASSPPLRLAGVTGELFF	TRBD2	TRBV7-8	TRBJ2-2	.
TGTGCCAGCAGCCCAGGGACTAGCGGGAGAGGTAAAGAGACCCAGTACTTC	CASSPGTSGRGKETQYF	TRBD2	TRBV7-2	TRBJ2-5	.
TGTGCCAGCAGTGATTGGGGGACCCTCCACTTT	CASSDWGTLHF	.	TRBV2	TRBJ1-6	once
TGTGCCAGCAGTGCCAGCCAAGAGACCCAGTACTTC	CASSASQETQYF	.	TRBV25-1	TRBJ2-5	.
TGTGCCAGCAGTTTATCGTGGCGGGTTGAGCAGTACTTC	CASSLSWRVEQYF	.	TRBV27	TRBJ2-7	.
TGCGCCAGCAGCTTGGAGAACAGGGTGAGCCACGAGCAGTACTTC	CASSLENRVSHEQYF	.	TRBV5-1	TRBJ2-7	.
TGTGCCAGCTCACCACCCAGGGGATCGGCCTATGGCTACACCTTC	CASSPPRGSAYGYTF	.	TRBV18	TRBJ1-2	.
TGTGCCAGCAGGGCCGTTCGGGGTGAAGCTTTCTTT	CASRAVRGEAFF	.	TRBV6-5	TRBJ1-1	.
TGTGCCAGTAGCCCTCGGATGGGTAGAAAGGCTTTCTTT	CASSPRMGRKAFF	.	TRBV19	TRBJ1-1	.
TGTGCCAGCAGTTTACAGGGACCTAACTATGGCTACACCTTC	CASSLQGPNYGYTF	.	TRBV28	TRBJ1-2	.
TGTGCCAGCAGCTTAGGGGGGTACACGGACTATGGCTACACCTTC	CASSLGGYTDYGYTF	.	TRBV7-9	TRBJ1-2	once
TGTGCCAGCAGCGTAGACTCCGGGGGCCGATTGACCGGGGAGCTGTTTTTT	CASSVDSGGRLTGELFF	.	TRBV9	TRBJ2-2	once
TGTGCCAGCTCACCAGGGAACAGACAAGAGACCCAGTACTTC	CASSPGNRQETQYF	.	TRBV18	TRBJ2-5	.
TGTGCCAGCAGTCCAAATGGACAGCGGACCTACGAGCAGTACTTC	CASSPNGQRTYEQYF	.	TRBV6-5	TRBJ2-7	.